These T cell receptor beta chains were read from a single sample in a study of lymphopenia after photon versus proton radiotherapy. Method: immunoSEQ multiplex PCR; TCRdb's copy keeps in-frame clones and lacks some. The sample records roughly 65,000 clones, approximately 90% being singletons. Sequenced here: peripheral blood, sampled from a patient treated with photon-based radiotherapy. The receptors were gathered from a woman in her seventies with pancreatic cancer. CDR3s include the opening cysteine and the closing phenylalanine or tryptophan. The order of the fields is J gene, D gene, V gene, clone size, CDR3 DNA, CDR3 protein. D genes are given only for firm matches. A clone size is listed for some rows: how often the clone was seen (once, few, many), or a class if it is expanded.

J gene: TRBJ1-5
D gene: -
V gene: TRBV6-1
clone size: -
CDR3 DNA: TGTGCCAGCAGTGAAAGTGGAGCGCTTAATCAGCCCCAGCATTTT
CDR3 protein: CASSESGALNQPQHF

J gene: TRBJ1-1
D gene: TRBD1
V gene: TRBV6-6
clone size: -
CDR3 DNA: TGTGCCAGCTGGCCCCTAGAGCAGGGGGCCTCTGGAGCTTTCTTT
CDR3 protein: CASWPLEQGASGAFF

J gene: TRBJ2-3
D gene: -
V gene: TRBV2
clone size: -
CDR3 DNA: TGTGCCAGCCTTAGGGAGCTAAATACGCAGTATTTT
CDR3 protein: CASLRELNTQYF

J gene: TRBJ2-2
D gene: -
V gene: TRBV7-9
clone size: -
CDR3 DNA: TGTGCCAGCAGCCCCAGCAACAGGGCGAACACCGGGGAGCTGTTTTTT
CDR3 protein: CASSPSNRANTGELFF

J gene: TRBJ1-3
D gene: -
V gene: TRBV6-5
clone size: -
CDR3 DNA: TGTGCCAGCAGTTACGCTGCTCAAGGGGGAAACACCATATATTTT
CDR3 protein: CASSYAAQGGNTIYF

J gene: TRBJ2-1
D gene: TRBD2
V gene: TRBV28
clone size: -
CDR3 DNA: TGTGCCAGCAGATACCTAGCGGGAGGGAACAATGAGCAGTTCTTC
CDR3 protein: CASRYLAGGNNEQFF

J gene: TRBJ1-5
D gene: -
V gene: TRBV19
clone size: -
CDR3 DNA: TGTGCCAGTAGTATACAACAAAGGCGAGGCAATCAGCCCCAGCATTTT
CDR3 protein: CASSIQQRRGNQPQHF

J gene: TRBJ2-1
D gene: -
V gene: TRBV7-2
clone size: -
CDR3 DNA: TGTGCCAGCAGCTCCACGGGTCGTCCAGGCTACAATGAGCAGTTCTTC
CDR3 protein: CASSSTGRPGYNEQFF

J gene: TRBJ2-7
D gene: TRBD1
V gene: TRBV29-1
clone size: -
CDR3 DNA: TGCAGCGTGGGTGAGGGACAGGGGGTCGTGCAGCAGTACTTC
CDR3 protein: CSVGEGQGVVQQYF

J gene: TRBJ2-1
D gene: TRBD2
V gene: TRBV19
clone size: -
CDR3 DNA: TGTGCCAGTCAGCGGGAGTATGAGCAGTTCTTC
CDR3 protein: CASQREYEQFF

J gene: TRBJ1-1
D gene: -
V gene: TRBV20-1
clone size: -
CDR3 DNA: TGCAGTGCTAGAGAATTCTTCTTT
CDR3 protein: CSAREFFF

J gene: TRBJ1-3
D gene: -
V gene: TRBV14
clone size: -
CDR3 DNA: TGTGCCAGCAGCCCTGACTCCGTCTCTGGAAACACCATATATTTT
CDR3 protein: CASSPDSVSGNTIYF

J gene: TRBJ1-3
D gene: TRBD1
V gene: TRBV5-4
clone size: -
CDR3 DNA: TGTGCCAGCAGCTTGGGGGGACAGGGTACACCCTCTGGAAACACCATATATTTT
CDR3 protein: CASSLGGQGTPSGNTIYF

J gene: TRBJ1-2
D gene: TRBD1
V gene: TRBV29-1
clone size: -
CDR3 DNA: TGCAGCGTTGAAGATCGTGCTGACAGGGGTGGCTATGGCTACACCTTC
CDR3 protein: CSVEDRADRGGYGYTF

J gene: TRBJ2-7
D gene: -
V gene: TRBV14
clone size: -
CDR3 DNA: TGTGCCAGCTCCACCGGGAGAGCCTACGAGCAGTACTTC
CDR3 protein: CASSTGRAYEQYF

J gene: TRBJ2-1
D gene: TRBD1
V gene: TRBV25-1
clone size: -
CDR3 DNA: TGTGCCAGTAAGGGACAGGGGACCTACAATGAGCAGTTCTTC
CDR3 protein: CASKGQGTYNEQFF

J gene: TRBJ2-5
D gene: -
V gene: TRBV7-2
clone size: -
CDR3 DNA: TGTGCCAGCAGCTTAGGACTATTTCAAGAGACCCAGTACTTC
CDR3 protein: CASSLGLFQETQYF

J gene: TRBJ1-2
D gene: TRBD1
V gene: TRBV10-3
clone size: -
CDR3 DNA: TGTGCCATCAGCGACAGGGAGATGGCTAACTATGGCTACACCTTC
CDR3 protein: CAISDREMANYGYTF

J gene: TRBJ1-5
D gene: -
V gene: TRBV12-5
clone size: -
CDR3 DNA: TGTGCTAGTGGTTTGGAGGCTAATCAGCCCCAGCATTTT
CDR3 protein: CASGLEANQPQHF

J gene: TRBJ2-2
D gene: TRBD2
V gene: TRBV7-9
clone size: -
CDR3 DNA: TGTGCCAGCAGACTTACTAGCGGGAGGGCCTCGAACACCGGGGAGCTGTTTTTT
CDR3 protein: CASRLTSGRASNTGELFF

J gene: TRBJ1-4
D gene: TRBD1
V gene: TRBV4-1
clone size: once
CDR3 DNA: TGCGCCAGCAGCCAAGGACCGGGACAGGGTCATGAAAAACTGTTTTTT
CDR3 protein: CASSQGPGQGHEKLFF

J gene: TRBJ2-2
D gene: TRBD2
V gene: TRBV19
clone size: once
CDR3 DNA: TGTGCCAGTAGACCCTATAGCGGGCTGAACACCGGGGAGCTGTTTTTT
CDR3 protein: CASRPYSGLNTGELFF

J gene: TRBJ1-3
D gene: -
V gene: TRBV6-5
clone size: few
CDR3 DNA: TGTGCCAGCAGTTACTCACCGATCTCTGGAAACACCATATATTTT
CDR3 protein: CASSYSPISGNTIYF

J gene: TRBJ1-3
D gene: TRBD1
V gene: TRBV7-2
clone size: -
CDR3 DNA: TGTGCCAGCAGCTATTCCGCACAGGGGGCTGGAAACACCATATATTTT
CDR3 protein: CASSYSAQGAGNTIYF

J gene: TRBJ1-1
D gene: TRBD1
V gene: TRBV4-1
clone size: -
CDR3 DNA: TGCGCCAGCAGCCAAGGGTTGGTCAGGGGGCCCACTGAAGCTTTCTTT
CDR3 protein: CASSQGLVRGPTEAFF

J gene: TRBJ1-2
D gene: TRBD1
V gene: TRBV18
clone size: -
CDR3 DNA: TGTGCCAGCTCACCGCGACAGGGGAGCTATGGCTACACCTTC
CDR3 protein: CASSPRQGSYGYTF

J gene: TRBJ2-5
D gene: -
V gene: TRBV7-3
clone size: once
CDR3 DNA: TGTGCCAGCAGCTTAGGTGGCGTACAAGAGACCCAGTACTTC
CDR3 protein: CASSLGGVQETQYF

J gene: TRBJ2-5
D gene: TRBD2
V gene: TRBV7-2
clone size: -
CDR3 DNA: TGTGCCAGCGGGGGGGGAGTAGAGACCCAGTACTTC
CDR3 protein: CASGGGVETQYF

J gene: TRBJ2-1
D gene: TRBD1
V gene: TRBV7-8
clone size: -
CDR3 DNA: TGTGCCAGCAGCTCAGGGGGACAGGGCCTCTCCTACAATGAGCAGTTCTTC
CDR3 protein: CASSSGGQGLSYNEQFF

J gene: TRBJ2-5
D gene: -
V gene: TRBV5-1
clone size: -
CDR3 DNA: TGCGCCAGCAGCTTGCAGGACGGACAAGAGACCCAGTACTTC
CDR3 protein: CASSLQDGQETQYF

J gene: TRBJ1-5
D gene: -
V gene: TRBV28
clone size: -
CDR3 DNA: TGTGCCAGCAGTTTACCGAATCAGCCCCAGCATTTT
CDR3 protein: CASSLPNQPQHF

J gene: TRBJ2-3
D gene: -
V gene: TRBV6-1
clone size: -
CDR3 DNA: TGTGCCAGCAGTCCTACTAGGGGGGATACGCAGTATTTT
CDR3 protein: CASSPTRGDTQYF

J gene: TRBJ2-7
D gene: -
V gene: TRBV5-4
clone size: -
CDR3 DNA: TGTGCCAGCAGGGACATGAGCTCCTACGAGCAGTACTTC
CDR3 protein: CASRDMSSYEQYF

J gene: TRBJ2-7
D gene: TRBD1
V gene: TRBV7-2
clone size: -
CDR3 DNA: TGTGCCAGCAGCCCCGACAGGGGCGGTCTGGACGAGCAGTACTTC
CDR3 protein: CASSPDRGGLDEQYF

J gene: TRBJ2-1
D gene: -
V gene: TRBV2
clone size: -
CDR3 DNA: TGTGCCAGCAGTGAGGTGACCAAGGCTAGATACAATGAGCAGTTCTTC
CDR3 protein: CASSEVTKARYNEQFF

J gene: TRBJ1-1
D gene: -
V gene: TRBV7-9
clone size: once
CDR3 DNA: TGTGCCAGCGGATCTTCAGGGGCTAGGGACACTGAAGCTTTCTTT
CDR3 protein: CASGSSGARDTEAFF

J gene: TRBJ2-3
D gene: -
V gene: TRBV5-6
clone size: -
CDR3 DNA: TGTGCCAGCAGCTCTGGACTGAGGGGAGATACGCAGTATTTT
CDR3 protein: CASSSGLRGDTQYF

J gene: TRBJ2-5
D gene: -
V gene: TRBV29-1
clone size: -
CDR3 DNA: TGCAGCGTTGGGGACGGACAAGAGACCCAGTACTTC
CDR3 protein: CSVGDGQETQYF

J gene: TRBJ2-1
D gene: -
V gene: TRBV11-2
clone size: -
CDR3 DNA: TGTGCCAGCAGCTTAGATATAAGCTCCCTTAGTTACAATGAGCAGTTCTTC
CDR3 protein: CASSLDISSLSYNEQFF

J gene: TRBJ1-5
D gene: -
V gene: TRBV28
clone size: few
CDR3 DNA: TGTGCCAGCAGTTCCGACGTTCGTCAGCCCCAGCATTTT
CDR3 protein: CASSSDVRQPQHF

J gene: TRBJ2-5
D gene: -
V gene: TRBV11-1
clone size: -
CDR3 DNA: TGTGCCAGCAGCTTACAGACAGTCTCCCGATTGGAGACCCAGTACTTC
CDR3 protein: CASSLQTVSRLETQYF

J gene: TRBJ2-5
D gene: TRBD1
V gene: TRBV4-1
clone size: -
CDR3 DNA: TGCGCCAGCAGCCAAGCGACAGGGGGTGGGCAAGAGACCCAGTACTTC
CDR3 protein: CASSQATGGGQETQYF

J gene: TRBJ2-3
D gene: TRBD2
V gene: TRBV29-1
clone size: -
CDR3 DNA: TGCAGCGTTAAGGGACTAGTCACAAATACGCAGTATTTT
CDR3 protein: CSVKGLVTNTQYF

J gene: TRBJ2-7
D gene: -
V gene: TRBV2
clone size: -
CDR3 DNA: TGTGCCAGCAGTGAGTTCGAGGTTCTCGGCTCCTACGAGCAGTACTTC
CDR3 protein: CASSEFEVLGSYEQYF

J gene: TRBJ2-5
D gene: -
V gene: TRBV14
clone size: -
CDR3 DNA: TGTGCCAGCAGCCAACAACAGGGCAGAGGGGAGACCCAGTACTTC
CDR3 protein: CASSQQQGRGETQYF

J gene: TRBJ2-7
D gene: -
V gene: TRBV27
clone size: -
CDR3 DNA: TGTGCCAGCAGTTTAGAGGCAGAGTCCTCCTACGAGCAGTACTTC
CDR3 protein: CASSLEAESSYEQYF

J gene: TRBJ2-2
D gene: -
V gene: TRBV18
clone size: once
CDR3 DNA: TGTGCCAGCTCACCGCCTCTGTCGGGAGTAAGAACCGGGGAGCTGTTTTTT
CDR3 protein: CASSPPLSGVRTGELFF

J gene: TRBJ1-2
D gene: -
V gene: TRBV7-2
clone size: -
CDR3 DNA: TGTGCCAGCAGCTTAGGGGGACCGTCTAACTATGGCTACACCTTC
CDR3 protein: CASSLGGPSNYGYTF

J gene: TRBJ1-6
D gene: -
V gene: TRBV9
clone size: -
CDR3 DNA: TGTGCCAGCAGCGTGAGAGACGGTGTCGGGGGTTATTCACCCCTCCACTTT
CDR3 protein: CASSVRDGVGGYSPLHF

J gene: TRBJ1-2
D gene: -
V gene: TRBV7-9
clone size: -
CDR3 DNA: TGTGCCAGCAGCCCGGACAGACCTTACTATGGCTACACCTTC
CDR3 protein: CASSPDRPYYGYTF

J gene: TRBJ2-7
D gene: -
V gene: TRBV6-5
clone size: -
CDR3 DNA: TGTGCCAGCAGTTACCTGGACGGCAGCTCCTACGAGCAGTACTTC
CDR3 protein: CASSYLDGSSYEQYF

J gene: TRBJ1-3
D gene: -
V gene: TRBV5-1
clone size: -
CDR3 DNA: TGCGCCAGCAGGGACGTAAGCGGTGGAAACACCATATATTTT
CDR3 protein: CASRDVSGGNTIYF

J gene: TRBJ2-1
D gene: -
V gene: TRBV7-8
clone size: few
CDR3 DNA: TGTGCCAGCAGCCTTGCGCCCGGAGGGGGATCCTACAATGAGCAGTTCTTC
CDR3 protein: CASSLAPGGGSYNEQFF

J gene: TRBJ2-7
D gene: TRBD2
V gene: TRBV6-6
clone size: -
CDR3 DNA: TGTGCCAGCAGGACTAGCGGGCAACCCTACGAGCAGTACTTC
CDR3 protein: CASRTSGQPYEQYF

J gene: TRBJ1-1
D gene: -
V gene: TRBV2
clone size: -
CDR3 DNA: TGTGCCAGCCGGGTGGGGGGAACTGAAGCTTTCTTT
CDR3 protein: CASRVGGTEAFF

J gene: TRBJ1-4
D gene: -
V gene: TRBV19
clone size: -
CDR3 DNA: TGTGCCAGTAGTATTCGGGGAAGCGCGACAGCAACTAATGAAAAACTGTTTTTT
CDR3 protein: CASSIRGSATATNEKLFF

J gene: TRBJ1-2
D gene: -
V gene: TRBV20-1
clone size: -
CDR3 DNA: TGCAGTGCTAAGAGCTATGGCTACACCTTC
CDR3 protein: CSAKSYGYTF

J gene: TRBJ2-7
D gene: -
V gene: TRBV7-2
clone size: -
CDR3 DNA: TGTGCCAGCAGCCCCCAGGGGGGCTCCTACGAGCAGTACTTC
CDR3 protein: CASSPQGGSYEQYF

J gene: TRBJ1-2
D gene: -
V gene: TRBV28
clone size: -
CDR3 DNA: TGTGCCAGCAAGGTCTCTAACTATGGCTACACCTTC
CDR3 protein: CASKVSNYGYTF